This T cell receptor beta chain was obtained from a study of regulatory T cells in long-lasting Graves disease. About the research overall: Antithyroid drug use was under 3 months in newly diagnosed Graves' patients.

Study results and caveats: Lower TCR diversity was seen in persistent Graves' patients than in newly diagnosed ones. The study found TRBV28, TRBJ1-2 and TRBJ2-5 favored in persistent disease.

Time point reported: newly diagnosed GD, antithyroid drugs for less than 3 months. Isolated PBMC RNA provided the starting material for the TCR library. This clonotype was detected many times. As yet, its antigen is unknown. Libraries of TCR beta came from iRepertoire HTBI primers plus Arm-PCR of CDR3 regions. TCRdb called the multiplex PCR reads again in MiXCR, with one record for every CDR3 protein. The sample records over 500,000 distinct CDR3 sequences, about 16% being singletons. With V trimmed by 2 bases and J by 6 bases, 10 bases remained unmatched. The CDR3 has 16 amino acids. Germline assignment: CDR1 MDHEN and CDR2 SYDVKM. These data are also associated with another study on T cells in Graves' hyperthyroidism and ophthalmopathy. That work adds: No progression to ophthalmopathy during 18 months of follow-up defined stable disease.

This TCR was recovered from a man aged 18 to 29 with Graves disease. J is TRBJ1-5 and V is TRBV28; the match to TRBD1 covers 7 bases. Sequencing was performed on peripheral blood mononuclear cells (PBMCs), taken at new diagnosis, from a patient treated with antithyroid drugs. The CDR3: CASSLIVRGPGQPQHF. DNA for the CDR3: TGTGCCAGCAGTTTAATCGTTAGGGGGCCTGGTCAGCCCCAGCATTTT.